This TCR beta chain was documented in a study of T cells in Graves' hyperthyroidism and ophthalmopathy. The germline gives CDR1 SGHDT, CDR2 YYEEEE. This CDR3 contains 15 residues. The V gene lost 6 bases and the J gene lost 8 bases, with 18 bases spanning the gap. It was RNA transcripts that yielded the amplified TCR beta CDR3 regions. Primed by the HTBI set, a first-round RT-PCR was run on the TCR CDR3. TCRdb re-called the multiplex PCR reads through MiXCR, storing one row per CDR3 protein. Of 700,000 to 950,000 distinct CDR3 sequences in the sample, under 45% were seen once. Uncontrolled infection, other autoimmune disease, pregnancy or lactation excluded patients.

V usage is TRBV5-6 and J usage is TRBJ1-6; D is ambiguous. Sequences were obtained from blood. The receptor's source is a woman between 40 and 50 years old with Graves' hyperthyroidism. This chain's CDR3 is CASTHFELPDSPLHF. The DNA for the CDR3 is TGTGCCAGCACCCATTTCGAGTTACCGGATTCACCCCTCCACTTT.